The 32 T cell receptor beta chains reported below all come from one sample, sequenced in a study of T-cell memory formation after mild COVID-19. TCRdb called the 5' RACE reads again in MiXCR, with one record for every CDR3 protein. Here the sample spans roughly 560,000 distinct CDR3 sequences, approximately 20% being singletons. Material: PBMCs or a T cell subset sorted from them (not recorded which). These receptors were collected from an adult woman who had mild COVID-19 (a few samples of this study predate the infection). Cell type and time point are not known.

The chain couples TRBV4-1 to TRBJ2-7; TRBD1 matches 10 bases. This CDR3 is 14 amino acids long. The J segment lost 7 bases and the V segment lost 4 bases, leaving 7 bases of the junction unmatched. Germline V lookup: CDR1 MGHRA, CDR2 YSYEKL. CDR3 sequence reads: CASSPGTGVGEQYF. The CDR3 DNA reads TGCGCCAGCAGCCCTGGGACAGGGGTGGGGGAGCAGTACTTC.

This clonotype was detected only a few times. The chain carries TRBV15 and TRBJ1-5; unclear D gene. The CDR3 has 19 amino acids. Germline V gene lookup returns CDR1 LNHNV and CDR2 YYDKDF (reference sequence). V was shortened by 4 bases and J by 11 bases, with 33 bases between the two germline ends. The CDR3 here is CATSTTLQWPPLDQSAQHF. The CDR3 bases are TGTGCCACCAGCACAACCCTCCAGTGGCCTCCTCTAGATCAATCAGCCCAGCATTTT.

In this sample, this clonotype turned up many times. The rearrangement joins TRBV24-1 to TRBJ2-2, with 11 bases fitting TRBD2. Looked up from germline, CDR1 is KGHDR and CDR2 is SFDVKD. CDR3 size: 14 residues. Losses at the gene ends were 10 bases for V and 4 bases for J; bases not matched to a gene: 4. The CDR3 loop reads CATTGTSGTGELFF. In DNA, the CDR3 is TGTGCCACGACCGGGACTAGCGGCACCGGGGAGCTGTTTTTT.

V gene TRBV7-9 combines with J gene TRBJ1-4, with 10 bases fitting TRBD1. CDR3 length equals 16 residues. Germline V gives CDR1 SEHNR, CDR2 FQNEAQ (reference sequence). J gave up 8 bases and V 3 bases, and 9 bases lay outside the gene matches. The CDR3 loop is CASSFGDRGGEEKLFF. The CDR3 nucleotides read TGTGCCAGCAGCTTTGGGGACAGGGGAGGTGAAGAAAAACTGTTTTTT.

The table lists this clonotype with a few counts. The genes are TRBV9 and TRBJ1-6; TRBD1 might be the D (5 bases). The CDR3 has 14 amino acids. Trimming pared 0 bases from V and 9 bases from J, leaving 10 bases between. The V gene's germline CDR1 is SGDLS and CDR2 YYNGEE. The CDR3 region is CASSVAAGSSPLHF. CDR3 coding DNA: TGTGCCAGCAGCGTAGCGGCAGGGAGTTCACCCCTCCACTTT.

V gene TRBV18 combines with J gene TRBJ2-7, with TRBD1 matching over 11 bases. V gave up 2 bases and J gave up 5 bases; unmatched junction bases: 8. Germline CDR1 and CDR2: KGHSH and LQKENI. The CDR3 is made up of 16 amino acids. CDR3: CASSPLGQGARNEQYF. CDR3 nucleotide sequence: TGTGCCAGCTCACCATTAGGACAGGGGGCGAGGAACGAGCAGTACTTC.

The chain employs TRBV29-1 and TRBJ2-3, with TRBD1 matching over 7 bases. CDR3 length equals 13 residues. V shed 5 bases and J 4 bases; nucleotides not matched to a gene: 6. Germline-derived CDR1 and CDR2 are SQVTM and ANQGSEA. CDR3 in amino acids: CSVQQGSADTQYF. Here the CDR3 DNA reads TGCAGCGTTCAACAGGGGAGTGCAGATACGCAGTATTTT.

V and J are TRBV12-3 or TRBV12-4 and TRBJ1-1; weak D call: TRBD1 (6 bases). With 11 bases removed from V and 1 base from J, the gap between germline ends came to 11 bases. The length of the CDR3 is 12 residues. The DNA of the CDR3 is TGTGCCGGGGGCAGGGAGAACACTGAAGCTTTCTTT. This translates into CAGGRENTEAFF.

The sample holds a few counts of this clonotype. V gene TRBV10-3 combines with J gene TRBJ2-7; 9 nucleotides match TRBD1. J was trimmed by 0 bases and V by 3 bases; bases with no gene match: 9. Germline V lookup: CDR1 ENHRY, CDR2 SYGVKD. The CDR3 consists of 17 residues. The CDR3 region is CAISEGTGSTGSYEQYF. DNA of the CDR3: TGTGCCATCAGTGAAGGGACAGGGAGTACAGGCTCCTACGAGCAGTACTTC.

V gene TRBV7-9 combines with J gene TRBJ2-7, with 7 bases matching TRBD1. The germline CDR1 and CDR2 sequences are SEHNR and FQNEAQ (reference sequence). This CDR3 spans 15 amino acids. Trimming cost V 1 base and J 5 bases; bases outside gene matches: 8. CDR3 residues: CASSLETGTANEQYF. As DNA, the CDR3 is TGTGCCAGCAGCTTAGAAACCGGGACAGCGAACGAGCAGTACTTC.

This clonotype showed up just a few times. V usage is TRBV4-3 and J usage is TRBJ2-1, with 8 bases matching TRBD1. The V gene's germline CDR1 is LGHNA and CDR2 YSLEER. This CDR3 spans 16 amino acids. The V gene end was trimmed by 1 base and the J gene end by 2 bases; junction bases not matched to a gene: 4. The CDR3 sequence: CASSQGQGAPYNEQFF. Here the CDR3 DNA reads TGCGCCAGCAGCCAAGGCCAGGGGGCGCCCTACAATGAGCAGTTCTTC.

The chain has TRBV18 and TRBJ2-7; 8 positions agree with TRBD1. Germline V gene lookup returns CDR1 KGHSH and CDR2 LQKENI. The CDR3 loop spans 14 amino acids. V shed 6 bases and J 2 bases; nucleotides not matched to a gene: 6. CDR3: CASSPDRATYEQYF. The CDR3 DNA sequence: TGTGCCAGCTCTCCGGACAGGGCCACCTACGAGCAGTACTTC.

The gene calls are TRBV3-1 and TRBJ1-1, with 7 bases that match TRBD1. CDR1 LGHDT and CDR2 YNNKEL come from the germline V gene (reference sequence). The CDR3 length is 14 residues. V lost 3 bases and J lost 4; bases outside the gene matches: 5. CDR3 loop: CASSHQGVGTEAFF. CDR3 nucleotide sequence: TGTGCCAGCAGCCATCAGGGGGTCGGCACTGAAGCTTTCTTT.

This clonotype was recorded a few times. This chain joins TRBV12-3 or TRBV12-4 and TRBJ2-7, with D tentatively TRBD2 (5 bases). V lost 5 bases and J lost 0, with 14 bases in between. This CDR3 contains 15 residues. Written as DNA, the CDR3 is TGTGCCAGCAGTGCCGATGGGAGCAGCTCCTACGAGCAGTACTTC. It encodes CASSADGSSSYEQYF.

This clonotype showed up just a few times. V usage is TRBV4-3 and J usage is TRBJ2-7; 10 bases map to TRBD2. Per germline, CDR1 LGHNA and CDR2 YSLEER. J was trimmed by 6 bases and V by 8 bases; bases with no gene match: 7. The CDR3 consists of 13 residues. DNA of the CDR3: TGCGCCAGCTCCGAGGTAGCGGGAGGCGAGCAGTACTTC. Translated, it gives CASSEVAGGEQYF.

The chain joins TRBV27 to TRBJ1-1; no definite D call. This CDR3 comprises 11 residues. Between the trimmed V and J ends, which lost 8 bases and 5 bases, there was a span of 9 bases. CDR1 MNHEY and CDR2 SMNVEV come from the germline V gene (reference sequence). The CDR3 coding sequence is TGTGCCAGCGGTAGAAGGACTGAAGCTTTCTTT. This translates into CASGRRTEAFF.

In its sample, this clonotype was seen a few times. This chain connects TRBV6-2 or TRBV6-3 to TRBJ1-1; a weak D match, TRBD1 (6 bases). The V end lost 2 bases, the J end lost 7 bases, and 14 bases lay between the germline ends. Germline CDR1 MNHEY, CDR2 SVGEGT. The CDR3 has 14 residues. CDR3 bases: TGTGCCAGCAGTTACGGCAGGGGCCTCGGTGAAGCTTTCTTT. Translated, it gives CASSYGRGLGEAFF.

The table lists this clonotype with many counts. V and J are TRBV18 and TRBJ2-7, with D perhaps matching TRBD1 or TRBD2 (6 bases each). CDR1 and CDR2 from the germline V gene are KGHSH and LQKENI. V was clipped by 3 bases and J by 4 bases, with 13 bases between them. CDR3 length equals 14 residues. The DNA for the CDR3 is TGTGCCAGCTCACCTGGGGGGCTGATTTACGAGCAGTACTTC. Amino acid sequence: CASSPGGLIYEQYF.

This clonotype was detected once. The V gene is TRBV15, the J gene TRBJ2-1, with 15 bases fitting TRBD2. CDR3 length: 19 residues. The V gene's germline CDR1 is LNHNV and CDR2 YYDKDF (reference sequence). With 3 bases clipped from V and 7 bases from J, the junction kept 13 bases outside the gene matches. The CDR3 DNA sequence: TGTGCCACCAGCAGGACGTGGACTAGCGGGAGGGCCATGGAGAATGAGCAGTTCTTC. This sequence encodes CATSRTWTSGRAMENEQFF.

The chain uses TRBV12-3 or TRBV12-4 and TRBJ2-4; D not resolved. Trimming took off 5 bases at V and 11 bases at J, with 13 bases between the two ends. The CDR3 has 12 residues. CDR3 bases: TGTGCCAGCAGTCCCAATCAGAAATTTCAGTACTTC. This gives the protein CASSPNQKFQYF.

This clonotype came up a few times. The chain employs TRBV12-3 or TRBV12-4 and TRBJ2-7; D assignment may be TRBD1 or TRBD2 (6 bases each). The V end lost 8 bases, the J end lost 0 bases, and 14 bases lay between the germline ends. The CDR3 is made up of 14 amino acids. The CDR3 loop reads CASRLGGNSYEQYF. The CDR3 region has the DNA TGTGCCAGCCGACTAGGGGGAAACTCCTACGAGCAGTACTTC.

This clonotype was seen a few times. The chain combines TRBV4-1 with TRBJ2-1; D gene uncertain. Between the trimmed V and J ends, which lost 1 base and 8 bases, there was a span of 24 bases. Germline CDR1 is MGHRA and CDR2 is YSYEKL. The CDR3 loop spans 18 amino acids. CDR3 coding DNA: TGCGCCAGCAGCCAAGTTCGGGTCGTGCCGACGCCGACGGATGAGCAGTTCTTC. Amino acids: CASSQVRVVPTPTDEQFF.

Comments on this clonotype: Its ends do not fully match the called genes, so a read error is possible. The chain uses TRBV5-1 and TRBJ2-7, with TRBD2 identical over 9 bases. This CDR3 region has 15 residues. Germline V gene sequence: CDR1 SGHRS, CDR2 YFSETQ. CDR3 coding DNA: TGCGCCAGCAGCTTAGGCGGGGGGGCCTCCGACGAGCAGTACTTC. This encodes CASSLGGGASDEQYF.

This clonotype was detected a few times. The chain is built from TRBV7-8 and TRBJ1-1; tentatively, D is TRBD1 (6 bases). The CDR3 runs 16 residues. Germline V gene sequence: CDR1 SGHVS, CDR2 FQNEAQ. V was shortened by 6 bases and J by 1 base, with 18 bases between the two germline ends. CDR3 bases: TGTGCCAGCAGTACTCAACGGGGGGCCGAGAACACTGAAGCTTTCTTT. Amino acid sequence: CASSTQRGAENTEAFF.

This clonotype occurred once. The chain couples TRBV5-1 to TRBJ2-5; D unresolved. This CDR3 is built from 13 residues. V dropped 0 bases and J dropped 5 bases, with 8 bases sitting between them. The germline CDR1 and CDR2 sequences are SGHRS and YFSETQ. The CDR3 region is CASSLAVIETQYF. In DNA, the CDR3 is TGCGCCAGCAGCTTGGCCGTAATTGAGACCCAGTACTTC.

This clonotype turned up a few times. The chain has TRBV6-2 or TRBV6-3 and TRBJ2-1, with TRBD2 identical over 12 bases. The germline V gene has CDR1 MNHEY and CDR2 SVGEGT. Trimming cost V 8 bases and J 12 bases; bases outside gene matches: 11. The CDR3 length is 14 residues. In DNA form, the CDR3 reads TGTGCCAGCTCCCGGACTAGCGGGACTTTCTGGCAGTTCTTC. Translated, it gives CASSRTSGTFWQFF.

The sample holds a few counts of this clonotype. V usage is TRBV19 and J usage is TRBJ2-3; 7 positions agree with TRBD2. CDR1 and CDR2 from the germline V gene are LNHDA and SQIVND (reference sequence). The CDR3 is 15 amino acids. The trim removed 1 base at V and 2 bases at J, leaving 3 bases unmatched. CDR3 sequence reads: CASSIGDYSTDTQYF. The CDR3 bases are TGTGCCAGTAGTATAGGGGACTACTCCACAGATACGCAGTATTTT.

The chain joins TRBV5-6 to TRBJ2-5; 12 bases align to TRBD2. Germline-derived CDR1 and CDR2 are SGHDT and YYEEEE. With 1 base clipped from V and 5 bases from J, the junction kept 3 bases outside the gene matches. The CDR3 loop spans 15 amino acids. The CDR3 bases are TGTGCCAGCAGCTTGCTAGCGGGGGGGCTGGAGACCCAGTACTTC. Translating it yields CASSLLAGGLETQYF.

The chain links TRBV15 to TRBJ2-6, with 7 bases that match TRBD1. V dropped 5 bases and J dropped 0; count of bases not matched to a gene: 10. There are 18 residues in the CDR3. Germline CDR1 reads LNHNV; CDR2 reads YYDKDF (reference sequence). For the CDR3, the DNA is TGTGCCACCAGCGGGCCGGGACACAGGGGCTCTGGGGCCAACGTCCTGACTTTC. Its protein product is CATSGPGHRGSGANVLTF.

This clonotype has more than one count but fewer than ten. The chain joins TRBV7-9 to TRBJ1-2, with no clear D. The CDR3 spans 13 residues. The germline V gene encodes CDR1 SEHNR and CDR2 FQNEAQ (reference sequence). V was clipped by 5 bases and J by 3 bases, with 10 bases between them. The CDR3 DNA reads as TGTGCCAGCAGCCCCCGCAACTACTATGGCTACACCTTC. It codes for CASSPRNYYGYTF.

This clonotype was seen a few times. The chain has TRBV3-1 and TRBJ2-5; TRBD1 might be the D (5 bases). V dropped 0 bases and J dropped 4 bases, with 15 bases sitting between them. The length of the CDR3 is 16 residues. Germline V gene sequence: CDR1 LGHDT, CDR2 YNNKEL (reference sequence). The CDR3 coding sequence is TGTGCCAGCAGCCAAGATTTCCCCACAGGACGAGAGACCCAGTACTTC. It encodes CASSQDFPTGRETQYF.

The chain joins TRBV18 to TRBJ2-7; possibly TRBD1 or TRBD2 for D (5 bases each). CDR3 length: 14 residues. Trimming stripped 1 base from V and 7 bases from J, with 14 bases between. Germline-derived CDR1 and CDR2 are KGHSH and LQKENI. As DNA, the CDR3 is TGTGCCAGCTCACCACGGGACGGATACGGAGAGCAGTACTTC. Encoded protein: CASSPRDGYGEQYF.